Listed here are 23 T cell receptor beta chains from one sample, sequenced in a study of T-cell reconstitution after alpha-beta-depleted transplantation in children. For TCRbeta, the library was prepared with unique molecular identifiers. TCRdb used MiXCR to reprocess the PCR reads, holding one entry per CDR3 protein. The sample lists nearly 350,000 distinct CDR3 sequences, 15% to 20% occurring once. The sample consisted of PBMCs, mostly from graft donor cells, taken 360 days after TCRalphabeta/CD19-depleted stem cell transplant. Receptors originate from a male patient aged 2 to 9 who had a stem cell transplant for acute lymphoblastic leukemia, so the T cells may come from the graft donor.

The rearrangement joins TRBV5-1 to TRBJ2-3, with 9 bases that match TRBD1. Per germline, CDR1 SGHRS and CDR2 YFSETQ. Losses at the gene ends were 4 bases for V and 5 bases for J; bases not matched to a gene: 8. The CDR3 is made up of 15 amino acids. The CDR3 DNA reads as TGCGCCAGCAGCACGGGGACAGGGCGAGGAGATACGCAGTATTTT. Amino acid sequence: CASSTGTGRGDTQYF.

This clonotype was seen repeatedly, ten times or more. This chain uses TRBV12-3 or TRBV12-4 with TRBJ1-4, with a possible D match to TRBD1 (6 bases). The CDR3 runs 14 residues. V gave up 3 bases and J gave up 4 bases, with 9 bases separating them. The CDR3 spells CASSFRQVNEKLFF. CDR3 in DNA: TGTGCCAGCAGTTTTCGACAGGTTAATGAAAAACTGTTTTTT.

The J gene is TRBJ1-4, the V gene TRBV12-3 or TRBV12-4; no firm D call. The CDR3 is made up of 15 amino acids. V was cut by 3 bases and J by 5 bases, with 13 bases left in between. CDR3 coding DNA: TGTGCCAGCAGTTTCCACCGACGGACGAATGAAAAACTGTTTTTT. It codes for CASSFHRRTNEKLFF.

The genes are TRBV29-1 and TRBJ2-1; the match to TRBD2 covers 11 bases. V gave up 2 bases and J gave up 0 bases; unmatched junction bases: 12. The CDR3 has 19 residues. Looked up from germline, CDR1 is SQVTM and CDR2 is ANQGSEA. The CDR3 reads CSVETVSGRAESSYNEQFF. The CDR3 DNA follows: TGCAGCGTTGAAACCGTTAGCGGGAGGGCCGAGAGCTCCTACAATGAGCAGTTCTTC.

This clonotype showed up many times. The CDR3 sequence is CASSLDRGGYNEQFF. The CDR3 nucleotides read TGTGCCAGCAGCCTAGACAGAGGGGGCTACAATGAGCAGTTCTTC. The chain couples TRBV7-2 to TRBJ2-1; a possible D gene is TRBD1 (6 bases). Germline V CDR1 and CDR2: SGHTA, FQGNSA. V gave up 5 bases and J gave up 3 bases, with 14 bases separating them. The CDR3 has 15 amino acids.

The CDR3 reads CAIRRTGARTETQYF. Written as DNA, the CDR3 is TGTGCCATCAGGAGGACCGGGGCCCGGACGGAGACCCAGTACTTC. The chain has TRBV10-3 and TRBJ2-5; D possibly uses TRBD1 or TRBD2 (5 bases each). V shed 6 bases and J shed 5 bases, with 19 bases lying between them. The CDR3 spans 15 residues. Per germline, CDR1 ENHRY and CDR2 SYGVKD.

This clonotype has more than one count but fewer than ten. The J gene is TRBJ2-5, the V gene TRBV5-1; 7 nucleotides agree with TRBD2. Germline lookup yields CDR1 SGHRS and CDR2 YFSETQ. J gave up 5 bases and V 3 bases, and 10 bases lay outside the gene matches. The CDR3 is made up of 15 amino acids. The CDR3 DNA follows: TGCGCCAGCAGCTCGTTTGGACTAGAGCGTGAGACCCAGTACTTC. It translates to CASSSFGLERETQYF.

There are a few counts of this clonotype. The chain has TRBV12-3 or TRBV12-4 and TRBJ2-5; 11 bases align to TRBD2. The V gene end was trimmed by 3 bases and the J gene end by 4 bases; junction bases not matched to a gene: 4. The CDR3 has 15 residues. CDR3 in DNA: TGTGCCAGCAGTTTGGAACTAGCGGGAGCAGAGACCCAGTACTTC. This encodes CASSLELAGAETQYF.

The rearrangement links TRBV4-3 to TRBJ2-4; D gene ambiguous. The CDR3 spans 16 residues. Trimming took off 2 bases at V and 6 bases at J, with 17 bases between the two ends. Germline V lookup: CDR1 LGHNA, CDR2 YSLEER. The CDR3: CASSQTPSWAPNIQYF. The CDR3 region has the DNA TGCGCCAGCAGCCAAACCCCCTCGTGGGCCCCAAACATTCAGTACTTC.

V usage is TRBV15 and J usage is TRBJ2-1, with TRBD2 identical over 7 bases. Trimming at V came to 3 bases and at J to 6 bases, leaving 14 bases not matched to a gene. The germline V gene encodes CDR1 LNHNV and CDR2 YYDKDF (reference sequence). The CDR3 extends over 17 amino acids. This CDR3 is CATSSGPGGPKPNEQFF. In DNA form, the CDR3 reads TGTGCCACCAGCAGTGGACCGGGGGGACCAAAGCCCAATGAGCAGTTCTTC.

The chain recombines TRBV5-1 with TRBJ1-1; D is ambiguous. CDR1 is SGHRS and CDR2 is YFSETQ in the germline V gene. Trimming shortened V by 2 bases and J by 1 base, and 9 bases separated the two germline ends. This CDR3 has 14 residues. The CDR3 DNA reads TGCGCCAGCAGCTTCCGGCCGGCGAACACTGAAGCTTTCTTT. It is translated as CASSFRPANTEAFF. Drawing the rest from reference TRBV5-1 and TRBJ1-1, the complete variable domain is KAGVTQTPRYLIKTRGQQVTLSCSPISGHRSVSWYQQTPGQGLQFLFEYFSETQRNKGNFPGRFSGRQFSNSRSEMNVSTLELGDSALYLCASSFRPANTEAFFGQGTRLTVV.

This clonotype was observed a few times. V usage is TRBV6-2 or TRBV6-3 and J usage is TRBJ1-1; a weak D match, TRBD1 (6 bases). The CDR3 has 11 amino acids. The germline V gene encodes CDR1 MNHEY and CDR2 SVGEGT. V shed 8 bases and J shed 7 bases, with 11 bases lying between them. Here the CDR3 DNA reads TGTGCCAGCGGGGGGGGGCTTGAAGCTTTCTTT. Its translation: CASGGGLEAFF.

This clonotype showed up just a few times. The chain has TRBV4-3 and TRBJ2-3; the D gene is possibly TRBD1 (6 bases). CDR1 LGHNA and CDR2 YSLEER come from the germline V gene. The V end lost 3 bases, the J end lost 5 bases, and 15 bases lay between the germline ends. The CDR3 is made up of 15 amino acids. The CDR3 loop is CASSHGQLPGDTQYF. The CDR3 DNA reads TGCGCCAGCAGCCACGGACAGTTACCCGGAGATACGCAGTATTTT.

V is TRBV28 and J is TRBJ2-6, with a possible D match to TRBD1 (6 bases). The CDR3 sequence is 19 residues long. Germline CDR1 and CDR2: MDHEN and SYDVKM. The ends were cut back, 4 bases at V and 1 base at J, with 20 bases in the middle. The CDR3 spells CASSYTDSQPWSGANVLTF. The CDR3, as DNA: TGTGCCAGCAGTTATACGGACAGCCAACCCTGGTCTGGGGCCAACGTCCTGACTTTC.

This clonotype has a handful of counts. The rearrangement links TRBV5-6 to TRBJ2-7; D possibly matches TRBD1 or TRBD2 (6 bases each). The ends were cut back, 1 base at V and 4 bases at J, with 21 bases in the middle. The CDR3 consists of 17 residues. The germline CDR1 and CDR2 sequences are SGHDT and YYEEEE. In nucleotides, the CDR3 is TGTGCCAGCAGCTTGCCCAGGGGCCGCGGGACCGATTACGAGCAGTACTTC. Protein: CASSLPRGRGTDYEQYF.

The chain couples TRBV5-1 to TRBJ1-2, with 9 nucleotides matching TRBD1. Trimming cost V 4 bases and J 3 bases; bases outside gene matches: 10. Germline V gene data show CDR1 as SGHRS and CDR2 as YFSETQ. This CDR3 has 16 residues. CDR3 nucleotides: TGCGCCAGCAGCCCTGGGGACAGGGACGGCTACTATGGCTACACCTTC. It yields the protein CASSPGDRDGYYGYTF.

The chain has TRBV5-4 and TRBJ2-7; no firm D call. V lost 4 bases, J lost 2 bases, and 19 bases lay in between. From germline, CDR1 is SGHNT and CDR2 YYREEE (reference sequence). This CDR3 region has 16 residues. The CDR3 DNA reads as TGTGCCAGCAGCCCAAAAGGGCGAACGAAACCCTACGAGCAGTACTTC. It encodes CASSPKGRTKPYEQYF.

This clonotype was detected a few times. This chain links TRBV6-4 with TRBJ2-3; D is ambiguous. The CDR3 loop spans 13 amino acids. Trimming took off 2 bases at V and 2 bases at J, with 5 bases between the two ends. The germline V gene encodes CDR1 MRHNA and CDR2 SNTAGT. CDR3 sequence (DNA): TGTGCCAGCAGTGACAGGATCACAGATACGCAGTATTTT. Its translation: CASSDRITDTQYF.

The rearrangement links TRBV7-6 to TRBJ2-3, with TRBD2 matching 8 bases. CDR3 length: 14 amino acids. CDR1 SGHVS and CDR2 FNYEAQ come from the germline V gene. V shed 2 bases, J shed 4 bases, and the junction held 2 bases outside the gene matches. CDR3 sequence: CASSLREGPDTQYF. CDR3 sequence (DNA): TGTGCCAGCAGCTTACGGGAGGGACCAGATACGCAGTATTTT.

V usage is TRBV12-3 or TRBV12-4 and J usage is TRBJ1-6; TRBD1 is a possible D gene (6 bases). Trimming cost V 3 bases and J 6 bases, with 9 bases left between them. This CDR3 is 14 amino acids long. The CDR3 protein is CASSFGGPNSPLHF. CDR3 bases: TGTGCCAGCAGTTTTGGGGGGCCTAATTCACCCCTCCACTTT.

The V and J genes are TRBV9 and TRBJ2-5; TRBD1 matches 7 bases. CDR3 size: 18 residues. Germline V gene sequence: CDR1 SGDLS, CDR2 YYNGEE. The ends lost 0 bases at V and 0 bases at J; junction bases unmatched: 11. The CDR3 DNA reads TGTGCCAGCAGCGTAGCCCTCACAATCGGACAGGACCAAGAGACCCAGTACTTC. Its protein product is CASSVALTIGQDQETQYF. Looking up the rest from reference TRBV9 and TRBJ2-5 gives the full variable domain: DSGVTQTPKHLITATGQRVTLRCSPRSGDLSVYWYQQSLDQGLQFLIQYYNGEERAKGNILERFSAQQFPDLHSELNLSSLELGDSALYFCASSVALTIGQDQETQYFGPGTRLLVL.

This clonotype has at least ten counts. The chain carries TRBV5-1 and TRBJ2-5, with a weak D call TRBD1 (7 bases). Trimming removed 3 bases at V and 4 bases at J, with 10 bases between. Germline loops: CDR1 SGHRS, CDR2 YFSETQ. This CDR3 contains 13 residues. CDR3 DNA: TGCGCCAGCAGCTACCAGGGGGGAGAGACCCAGTACTTC. It is translated as CASSYQGGETQYF. Full variable domain (missing parts from reference TRBV5-1 and TRBJ2-5): KAGVTQTPRYLIKTRGQQVTLSCSPISGHRSVSWYQQTPGQGLQFLFEYFSETQRNKGNFPGRFSGRQFSNSRSEMNVSTLELGDSALYLCASSYQGGETQYFGPGTRLLVL.

This clonotype came up many times. The chain employs TRBV7-2 and TRBJ2-3; D not certain. Per the germline V gene, CDR1 is SGHTA and CDR2 is FQGNSA. CDR3 length: 15 amino acids. V dropped 3 bases and J dropped 1 base, with 11 bases sitting between them. The DNA for the CDR3 is TGTGCCAGCAGCTTTGGACGGGTGCGCACAGATACGCAGTATTTT. Translating gives CASSFGRVRTDTQYF.